The 13 T cell receptor beta chains below come from one sample, sequenced in a study of blood T cells in healthy people across ages. A sample-barcoded 5' primer and a J-beta primer mix were used in a second PCR of roughly 7 to 11 cycles. TCRdb re-derived calls from the 5' RACE reads in MiXCR, one entry per CDR3 protein. The data hold 850,000 to 1,100,000 distinct CDR3 sequences, with under 40% observed a single time. Sequencing input: blood. The receptors stem from a young man in good health.

This clonotype was recorded a few times. The V and J genes are TRBV6-6 and TRBJ1-1; D possibly corresponds to TRBD1 (5 bases). The CDR3 length is 15 residues. V was shortened by 6 bases and J by 3 bases, with 17 bases between the two germline ends. CDR1 MNHNY and CDR2 SVGAGI come from the germline V gene (reference sequence). CDR3 protein: CASSIAGPTYTEAFF. CDR3 bases: TGTGCCAGCAGCATAGCGGGACCCACCTACACTGAAGCTTTCTTT.

This sequence joins TRBV4-3 and TRBJ1-4; D is unclear. CDR3 length: 17 residues. From germline, CDR1 is LGHNA and CDR2 YSLEER. The V end lost 0 bases, the J end lost 0 bases, and 11 bases lay between the germline ends. Here the CDR3 reads CASSQDRVLATNEKLFF. The CDR3, as DNA: TGCGCCAGCAGCCAAGATCGAGTCCTAGCAACTAATGAAAAACTGTTTTTT.

In its sample, this clonotype was seen a few times. The J gene is TRBJ2-5, the V gene TRBV29-1, with D tentatively TRBD1 or TRBD2 (5 bases each). From germline, CDR1 is SQVTM and CDR2 ANQGSEA. Trimming took off 6 bases at V and 2 bases at J, with 10 bases between the two ends. The CDR3 runs to 12 residues. CDR3 residues: CSVVWGQETQYF. CDR3 nucleotides: TGCAGCGTGGTATGGGGGCAAGAGACCCAGTACTTC. The complete variable domain, with remaining parts taken from reference TRBV29-1 and TRBJ2-5, reads SAVISQKPSRDICQRGTSLTIQCQVDSQVTMMFWYRQQPGQSLTLIATANQGSEATYESGFVIDKFPISRPNLTFSTLTVSNMSPEDSSIYLCSVVWGQETQYFGPGTRLLVL.

The chain couples TRBV10-3 to TRBJ2-4; TRBD1 agrees at 7 bases. The J call may be mistaken, given a closer DNA end match to TRBJ2-5. The CDR3 has 17 residues. Germline V CDR1 and CDR2: ENHRY, SYGVKD. CDR3 protein: CAISGPGTDYNQETQYF. The CDR3 DNA is TGTGCCATCAGTGGACCCGGGACAGACTATAATCAAGAGACCCAGTACTTC.

This clonotype turned up a few times. This chain connects TRBV7-2 to TRBJ1-2, with D possibly TRBD1 on 5 matching bases. CDR3 length equals 12 residues. CDR1 SGHTA and CDR2 FQGNSA come from the germline V gene. Trimming cost V 5 bases and J 7 bases, with 11 bases left between them. The CDR3 DNA follows: TGTGCCAGCAGCCTTGACAGCGCTGGCTACACCTTC. Translating gives CASSLDSAGYTF. The full variable domain, its missing parts supplied by reference TRBV7-2 and TRBJ1-2, is GAGVSQSPSNKVTEKGKDVELRCDPISGHTALYWYRQSLGQGLEFLIYFQGNSAPDKSGLPSDRFSAERTGGSVSTLTIQRTQQEDSAVYLCASSLDSAGYTFGSGTRLTVV.

The chain combines TRBV29-1 with TRBJ2-3; possible D gene TRBD2, 5 bases. V was trimmed by 1 base and J by 2 bases, leaving 13 bases between them. Germline V gives CDR1 SQVTM, CDR2 ANQGSEA. The length of the CDR3 is 15 residues. CDR3 DNA sequence: TGCAGCGTTGAAGCCGGGAACAGTTACACAGATACGCAGTATTTT. Protein: CSVEAGNSYTDTQYF.

This clonotype has a handful of counts. The chain carries TRBV4-2 and TRBJ1-5, with unresolved D. CDR1 and CDR2 (germline): LGHNA, YNFKEQ. The CDR3 length is 15 residues. Trimming pared 3 bases from V and 2 bases from J, leaving 11 bases between. The CDR3 loop is CASSHIERGNQPQHF. The CDR3 DNA follows: TGTGCCAGCAGCCACATAGAGAGGGGCAATCAGCCCCAGCATTTT.

This clonotype appeared a few times. The V gene is TRBV29-1, the J gene TRBJ1-2, with D possibly TRBD1 on 5 matching bases. V lost 1 base to trimming and J lost 2 bases, with 8 bases between them. This CDR3 region has 13 residues. Germline CDR1 and CDR2: SQVTM and ANQGSEA. The chain's CDR3 is CSVEGGLNYGYTF. The CDR3 DNA is TGCAGCGTTGAAGGGGGGTTAAACTATGGCTACACCTTC.

The chain's CDR3 is CASSEEFAGDYGYTF. CDR3 DNA: TGTGCCAGCAGTGAAGAATTCGCAGGCGACTATGGCTACACCTTC. This chain uses TRBV2 with TRBJ1-2; D is unresolved. CDR3 length equals 15 residues. The germline gives CDR1 SNHLY, CDR2 FYNNEI. The V end lost 1 base, the J end lost 3 bases, and 12 bases lay between the germline ends.

The chain uses TRBV7-9 and TRBJ2-3; tentative D call: TRBD1 (6 bases). This CDR3 is 15 amino acids long. Per germline, CDR1 SEHNR and CDR2 FQNEAQ (reference sequence). Trimming shortened V by 3 bases and J by 6 bases, and 16 bases separated the two germline ends. The CDR3 loop reads CASSFVQGIRDTQYF. CDR3 in DNA: TGTGCCAGCAGCTTTGTTCAGGGGATTAGGGATACGCAGTATTTT. The entire variable domain, with the rest obtained from reference TRBV7-9 and TRBJ2-3, is as follows: DTGVSQNPRHKITKRGQNVTFRCDPISEHNRLYWYRQTLGQGPEFLTYFQNEAQLEKSRLLSDRFSAERPKGSFSTLEIQRTEQGDSAMYLCASSFVQGIRDTQYFGPGTRLTVL.

Turning to this clonotype: Germline is not matched at one junction end, which may reflect a read error. The rearrangement links TRBV3-1 to TRBJ1-1; D gene ambiguous. This CDR3 spans 13 amino acids. Germline CDR1 reads LGHDT; CDR2 reads YNNKEL (reference sequence). This chain's CDR3 is CAGSQLTNTEAFF. The CDR3 DNA reads as TGTGCCGGCAGCCAACTGACGAACACTGAAGCTTTCTTT.

The sample holds a few counts of this clonotype. The DNA of the CDR3 is TGTGCCGCAGGCAGGGCGAGAGGCTCCTACAATGAGCAGTTCTTC. Translating gives CAAGRARGSYNEQFF. The V call is TRBV2, the J call TRBJ2-1; tentative D call: TRBD1 (5 bases). Germline V gives CDR1 SNHLY, CDR2 FYNNEI. V lost 11 bases and J lost 0, with 17 bases in between. The CDR3 is 15 amino acids.

In the case of this clonotype: Germline is not matched at one junction end, which may reflect a read error. The chain links TRBV10-3 to TRBJ2-1, with D perhaps TRBD1 or TRBD2 (7 bases each). This CDR3 has 20 residues. Per germline, CDR1 ENHRY and CDR2 SYGVKD. Written as DNA, the CDR3 is TGTGGCATCAGTGACGTGGCAGGGGGATCGTTAGGGGGACTAAACAATGAGCAGTTCTTC. Translated: CGISDVAGGSLGGLNNEQFF.